The clone carrying this T cell receptor (beta chain) was seen only a few times. Its specificity is unknown. The CDR3 totals 13 residues. CDR1 and CDR2 from the germline V gene are LGHNT and FRNRAP. V was clipped by 1 base and J by 4 bases, with 7 bases between them. The data were obtained in a study of metastatic and nonmetastatic thyroid tumors. Study-wide context: Across blood and tumor or nodule tissue, repertoires from malignant and benign thyroid patients were compared with one another.

TCRdb reanalyzed the PCR reads with MiXCR. This sample has tens of thousands of clones, with around 13% found just once. Whole-study findings and limits: The reported finding was significantly higher TCR beta diversity in malignant thyroid tumors relative to benign nodules, in blood and tumor.

Treatment of any kind had been given to no patient before thyroid surgery. The chain recombines TRBV12-5 with TRBJ2-5; possible D gene TRBD2, 5 bases. Sequenced material: tumor tissue. The source is a female donor with papillary thyroid cancer or a benign thyroid nodule (not recorded which). Some clones in this sample may be carry-over from other donors' samples. CDR3 sequence (DNA): TGTGCTAGTGGTTTGGATCTAGCAGAGACCCAGTACTTC. It encodes CASGLDLAETQYF.